The rows below give T cell receptor beta chains drawn from one sample of a study of cytotoxic CD8 clonotypes in ibrutinib-treated CLL. Profiling relied on immunoSEQ multiplex PCR, and the TCRdb table lists in-frame clones only, not all of them. This table has over 120,000 clones, approximately 80% appearing once. The sequencing used PBMCs, collected after 24 months of ibrutinib treatment. Receptors were obtained from a human donor with chronic lymphocytic leukemia. The CDR3 runs from the conserved cysteine through the conserved F or W. The D gene is left open where the match is weak. Only part of the rows carry a size: once, few, many, or a class if the clone is expanded.

J gene | D gene | V gene | clone size | CDR3 length | CDR3 protein | CDR3 DNA
TRBJ1-1 | . | TRBV6-5 | . | 11 | CASNRDTEAFF | TGTGCCAGCAACCGAGACACTGAAGCTTTCTTT
TRBJ2-3 | TRBD2 | TRBV7-6 | . | 16 | CASSLVGRGGMVTQYF | TGTGCCAGCAGCTTAGTTGGGCGGGGGGGGATGGTAACGCAGTATTTT
TRBJ2-3 | . | TRBV25-1 | . | 10 | CASSAPFQYF | TGTGCCAGCAGTGCCCCTTTTCAGTATTTT
TRBJ1-5 | . | TRBV19 | . | 16 | CASSIGGGPLNQPQHF | TGTGCCAGTAGTATAGGCGGGGGCCCCCTCAATCAGCCCCAGCATTTT
TRBJ1-3 | TRBD1 | TRBV7-3 | . | 15 | CASSPQGGVGNTIYF | TGTGCCAGCAGCCCACAGGGGGGGGTTGGAAACACCATATATTTT
TRBJ2-3 | . | TRBV5-1 | . | 11 | CASRNRDTQYF | TGCGCCAGCAGAAATCGGGATACGCAGTATTTT
TRBJ2-1 | . | TRBV4-3 | . | 13 | CASSQRTGAWQFF | TGCGCCAGCAGCCAGCGGACGGGAGCCTGGCAGTTCTTC
TRBJ1-2 | . | TRBV11-1 | . | 12 | CASSSDLYGYTF | TGTGCCAGCAGCTCTGACCTCTATGGCTACACCTTC
TRBJ1-2 | . | TRBV5-6 | few | 14 | CASSRVRGLYGYTF | TGTGCCAGCAGCCGGGTGAGGGGTCTCTATGGCTACACCTTC
TRBJ2-7 | . | TRBV27 | . | 14 | CASSSEGLFYEQYF | TGTGCCAGCAGTTCGGAGGGACTGTTCTACGAGCAGTACTTC
TRBJ1-3 | . | TRBV5-1 | . | 13 | CASSWGSGNTIYF | TGCGCCAGCAGCTGGGGCTCTGGAAACACCATATATTTT
TRBJ1-2 | TRBD1 | TRBV10-3 | . | 14 | CAISEGDRAYGYTF | TGTGCCATCAGTGAGGGGGACAGGGCCTATGGCTACACCTTC
TRBJ2-1 | TRBD2 | TRBV2 | . | 14 | CASRGGTSGNEQFF | TGTGCCAGCCGTGGGGGGACTAGCGGGAATGAGCAGTTCTTC
TRBJ1-5 | TRBD1 | TRBV7-8 | . | 15 | CASSKGRTGGQPQHF | TGTGCCAGCAGCAAAGGTCGGACAGGTGGTCAGCCCCAGCATTTT
TRBJ2-7 | . | TRBV14 | . | 12 | CASSQVRAEQYF | TGTGCCAGCAGCCAAGTGCGAGCCGAGCAGTACTTC
TRBJ2-3 | . | TRBV6-6 | . | 15 | CASSYSTTSTDTQYF | TGTGCCAGCAGTTACTCGACCACTAGCACAGATACGCAGTATTTT
TRBJ1-2 | . | TRBV9 | . | 15 | CASSVGGLTPLGYTF | TGTGCCAGCAGCGTAGGGGGACTAACGCCTCTGGGCTACACCTTC
TRBJ2-5 | . | TRBV6-5 | few | 15 | CASSPQWAGKETQYF | TGTGCCAGCAGTCCCCAATGGGCGGGGAAGGAGACCCAGTACTTC
TRBJ2-3 | . | TRBV2 | . | 14 | CASSEGGPTDTQYF | TGTGCCAGCAGTGAAGGGGGGCCAACAGATACGCAGTATTTT
TRBJ1-2 | . | TRBV6-6 | once | 11 | CASRGPAGYTF | TGTGCCAGCAGAGGCCCCGCGGGCTACACCTTC
TRBJ2-5 | . | TRBV30 | . | 11 | CAWSSEQTQYF | TGTGCCTGGAGTAGCGAGCAGACCCAGTACTTC
TRBJ2-7 | . | TRBV27 | . | 14 | CASSLSSPAYEQYF | TGTGCCAGCAGTTTATCGTCCCCCGCCTACGAGCAGTACTTC
TRBJ1-2 | . | TRBV4-3 | . | 15 | CASSQWERSLYGYTF | TGCGCCAGCAGCCAATGGGAGAGGTCGCTCTATGGCTACACCTTC
TRBJ2-7 | TRBD1 | TRBV19 | . | 15 | CASSIPGTGMYEQYF | TGTGCCAGTAGTATCCCCGGGACAGGGATGTACGAGCAGTACTTC
TRBJ2-1 | . | TRBV18 | . | 16 | CASSPPGGSYYNEQFF | TGTGCCAGCTCACCACCGGGTGGGAGCTACTACAATGAGCAGTTCTTC
TRBJ2-3 | TRBD2 | TRBV4-2 | many | 17 | CASSQVRLAGNTDTQYF | TGTGCCAGCAGCCAAGTGCGCCTAGCGGGGAACACAGATACGCAGTATTTT
TRBJ2-5 | . | TRBV19 | . | 11 | CASGDRETQYF | TGTGCCAGTGGGGATCGGGAGACCCAGTACTTC